This T cell receptor beta chain was observed in a study of blood T cell repertoires in COVID-19. Study-wide context: Samples came from the United States, Italy and Spain, spanning acute and convalescent COVID-19.

Assay: immunoSEQ multiplex PCR; the TCRdb copy retains only in-frame clones and omits some. The table records over 150,000 clones, roughly 84% of them present only once. The length of the CDR3 is 17 residues. CDR1 MNHGY and CDR2 SAAAGT come from the germline V gene. V was shortened by 2 bases and J by 6 bases, with 20 bases between the two germline ends. This sequence joins TRBV6-8 and TRBJ1-5, with D perhaps matching TRBD1 (5 bases). The sequence came from a middle-aged man with active or convalescent COVID-19. Material: peripheral blood. The CDR3 DNA sequence: TGTGCCAGCAGTTACGGTTCAGGGATGCCATACTGTCAGCCCCAGCATTTT. It translates to CASSYGSGMPYCQPQHF.